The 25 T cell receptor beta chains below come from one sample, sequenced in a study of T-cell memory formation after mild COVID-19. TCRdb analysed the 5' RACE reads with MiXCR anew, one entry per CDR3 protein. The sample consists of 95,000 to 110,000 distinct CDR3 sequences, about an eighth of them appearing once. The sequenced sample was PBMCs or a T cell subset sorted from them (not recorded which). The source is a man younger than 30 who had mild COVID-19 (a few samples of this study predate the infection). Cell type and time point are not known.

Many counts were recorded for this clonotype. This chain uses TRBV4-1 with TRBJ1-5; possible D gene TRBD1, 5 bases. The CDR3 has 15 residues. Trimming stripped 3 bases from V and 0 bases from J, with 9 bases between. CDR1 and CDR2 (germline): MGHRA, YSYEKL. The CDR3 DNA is TGCGCCAGCAGCCACAGGGCCGTTAGCAATCAGCCCCAGCATTTT. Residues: CASSHRAVSNQPQHF.

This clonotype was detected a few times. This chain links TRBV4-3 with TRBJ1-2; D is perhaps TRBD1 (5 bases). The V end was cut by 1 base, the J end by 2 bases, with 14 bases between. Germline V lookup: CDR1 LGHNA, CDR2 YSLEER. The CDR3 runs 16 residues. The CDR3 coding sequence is TGCGCCAGCAGCCAAGGTCTCGGGGGGGTGAACTATGGCTACACCTTC. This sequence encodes CASSQGLGGVNYGYTF.

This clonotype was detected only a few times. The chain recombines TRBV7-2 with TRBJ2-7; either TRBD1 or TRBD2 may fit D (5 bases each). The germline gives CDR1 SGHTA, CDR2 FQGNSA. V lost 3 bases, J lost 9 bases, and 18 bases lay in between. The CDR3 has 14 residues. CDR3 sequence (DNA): TGTGCCAGCAGCTTCGAGAGGGGATTTACGATGCAGTACTTC. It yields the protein CASSFERGFTMQYF.

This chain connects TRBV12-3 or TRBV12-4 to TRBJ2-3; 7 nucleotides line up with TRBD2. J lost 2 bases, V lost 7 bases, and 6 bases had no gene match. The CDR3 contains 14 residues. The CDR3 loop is CASTVAGLTDTQYF. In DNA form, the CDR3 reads TGTGCCAGCACGGTAGCGGGCCTCACAGATACGCAGTATTTT.

CDR3 in amino acids: CASSIGPGQKNIQYF. The CDR3 coding sequence is TGTGCCAGTAGTATCGGACCGGGACAGAAAAACATTCAGTACTTC. The chain recombines TRBV19 with TRBJ2-4; 7 nucleotides agree with TRBD1. CDR1 and CDR2 from the germline V gene are LNHDA and SQIVND (reference sequence). The trim removed 3 bases at V and 4 bases at J, leaving 6 bases unmatched. The CDR3 loop spans 15 amino acids.

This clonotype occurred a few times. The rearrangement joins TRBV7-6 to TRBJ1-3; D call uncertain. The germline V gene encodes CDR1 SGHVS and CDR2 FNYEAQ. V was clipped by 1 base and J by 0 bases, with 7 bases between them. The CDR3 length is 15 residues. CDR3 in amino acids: CASSLGRSSGNTIYF. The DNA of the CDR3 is TGTGCCAGCAGCTTAGGGAGGAGCTCTGGAAACACCATATATTTT.

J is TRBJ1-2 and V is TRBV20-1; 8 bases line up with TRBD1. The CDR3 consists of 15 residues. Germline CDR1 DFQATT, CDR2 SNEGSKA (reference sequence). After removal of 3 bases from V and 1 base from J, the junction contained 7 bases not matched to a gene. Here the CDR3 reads CSARGDRGDNYGYTF. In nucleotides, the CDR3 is TGCAGTGCTAGGGGAGACAGGGGCGATAACTATGGCTACACCTTC.

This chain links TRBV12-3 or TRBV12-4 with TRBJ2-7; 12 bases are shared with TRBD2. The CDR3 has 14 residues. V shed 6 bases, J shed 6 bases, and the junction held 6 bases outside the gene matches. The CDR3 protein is CASSPSGRASEQYF. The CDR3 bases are TGTGCCAGCAGCCCTAGCGGGAGGGCTTCCGAGCAGTACTTC.

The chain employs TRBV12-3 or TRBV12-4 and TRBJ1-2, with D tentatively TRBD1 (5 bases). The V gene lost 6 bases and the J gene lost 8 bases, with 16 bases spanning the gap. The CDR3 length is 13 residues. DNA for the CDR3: TGTGCCAGCAGCACGGACACTCCTATCGGCTACACCTTC. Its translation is CASSTDTPIGYTF.

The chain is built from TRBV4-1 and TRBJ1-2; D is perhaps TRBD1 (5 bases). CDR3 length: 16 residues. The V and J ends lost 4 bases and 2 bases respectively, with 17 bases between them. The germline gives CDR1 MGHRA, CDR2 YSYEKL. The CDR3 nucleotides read TGCGCCAGCAGCCCAGCGTCGGCAGGGTGGAACTATGGCTACACCTTC. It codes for CASSPASAGWNYGYTF.

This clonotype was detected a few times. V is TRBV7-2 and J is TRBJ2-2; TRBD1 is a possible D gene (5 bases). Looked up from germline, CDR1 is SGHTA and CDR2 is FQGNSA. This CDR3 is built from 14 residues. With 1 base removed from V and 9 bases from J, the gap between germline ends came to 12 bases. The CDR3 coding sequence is TGTGCCAGCAGCTTAGGGGCAGGGAATCGGGAGCTGTTTTTT. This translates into CASSLGAGNRELFF.

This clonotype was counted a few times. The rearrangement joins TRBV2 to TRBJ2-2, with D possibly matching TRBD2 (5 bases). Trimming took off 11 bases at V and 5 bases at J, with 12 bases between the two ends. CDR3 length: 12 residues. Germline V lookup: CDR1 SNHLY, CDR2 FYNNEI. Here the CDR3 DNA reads TGTGCCTACCGGCGACTAACCGGGGAGCTGTTTTTT. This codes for CAYRRLTGELFF.

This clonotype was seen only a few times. As DNA, the CDR3 is TGTGCCAGCACCGTAAGCGCAGTCAATGAGCAGTTCTTC. Translated, it gives CASTVSAVNEQFF. The chain uses TRBV7-9 and TRBJ2-1; D remains unclear. The CDR3 has 13 residues. The germline gives CDR1 SEHNR, CDR2 FQNEAQ (reference sequence). V was shortened by 7 bases and J by 6 bases, with 13 bases between the two germline ends. Based on the CDR3 plus reference TRBV7-9 and TRBJ2-1, the full variable domain is DTGVSQNPRHKITKRGQNVTFRCDPISEHNRLYWYRQTLGQGPEFLTYFQNEAQLEKSRLLSDRFSAERPKGSFSTLEIQRTEQGDSAMYLCASTVSAVNEQFFGPGTRLTVL.

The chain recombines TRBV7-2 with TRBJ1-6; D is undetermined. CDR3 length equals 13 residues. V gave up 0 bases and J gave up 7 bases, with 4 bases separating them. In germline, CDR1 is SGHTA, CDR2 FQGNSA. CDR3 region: CASSLAQNSPLHF. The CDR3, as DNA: TGTGCCAGCAGCTTAGCGCAGAATTCACCCCTCCACTTT. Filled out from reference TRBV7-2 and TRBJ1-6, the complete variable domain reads GAGVSQSPSNKVTEKGKDVELRCDPISGHTALYWYRQSLGQGLEFLIYFQGNSAPDKSGLPSDRFSAERTGGSVSTLTIQRTQQEDSAVYLCASSLAQNSPLHFGNGTRLTVT.

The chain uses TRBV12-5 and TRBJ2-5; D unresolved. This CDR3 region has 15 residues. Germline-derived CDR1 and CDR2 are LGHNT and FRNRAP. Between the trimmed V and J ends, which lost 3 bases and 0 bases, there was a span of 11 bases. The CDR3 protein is CASGLGRPYQETQYF. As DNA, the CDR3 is TGTGCTAGTGGTTTAGGCCGCCCGTACCAAGAGACCCAGTACTTC.

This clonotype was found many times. Written as DNA, the CDR3 is TGTGCCAGCAGCTTGAAACCGGGACAGGCCCCACCTTACTATGGCTACACCTTC. Amino acids: CASSLKPGQAPPYYGYTF. This sequence joins TRBV7-8 and TRBJ1-2, with 8 bases lining up with TRBD1. Germline lookup yields CDR1 SGHVS and CDR2 FQNEAQ. The CDR3 is made up of 18 amino acids. V lost 3 bases and J lost 3; bases outside the gene matches: 15.

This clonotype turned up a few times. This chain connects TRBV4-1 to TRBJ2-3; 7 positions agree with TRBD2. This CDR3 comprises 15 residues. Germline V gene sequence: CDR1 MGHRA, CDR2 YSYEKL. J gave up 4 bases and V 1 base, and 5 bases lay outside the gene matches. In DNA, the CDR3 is TGCGCCAGCAGCCAAGGTGGGAGGGAGGCAGATACGCAGTATTTT. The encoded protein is CASSQGGREADTQYF.

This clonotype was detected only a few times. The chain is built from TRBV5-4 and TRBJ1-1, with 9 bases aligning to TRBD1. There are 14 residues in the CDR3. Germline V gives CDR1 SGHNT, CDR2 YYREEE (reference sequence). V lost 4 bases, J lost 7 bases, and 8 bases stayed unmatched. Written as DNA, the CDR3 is TGTGCCAGCAGCCTAAACACAGGGGGCGGTGAAGCTTTCTTT. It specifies CASSLNTGGGEAFF.

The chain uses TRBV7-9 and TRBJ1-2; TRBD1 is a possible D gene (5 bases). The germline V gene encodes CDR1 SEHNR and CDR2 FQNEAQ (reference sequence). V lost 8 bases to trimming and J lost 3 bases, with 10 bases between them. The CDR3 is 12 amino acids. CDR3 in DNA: TGTGCCAGCGGAACCAGGGACTATGGCTACACCTTC. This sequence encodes CASGTRDYGYTF.

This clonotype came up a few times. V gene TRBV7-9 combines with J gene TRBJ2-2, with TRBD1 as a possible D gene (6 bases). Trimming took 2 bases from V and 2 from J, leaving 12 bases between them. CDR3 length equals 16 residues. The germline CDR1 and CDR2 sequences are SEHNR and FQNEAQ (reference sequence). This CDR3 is CASSLPRGLNTGELFF. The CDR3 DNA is TGTGCCAGCAGCTTACCCAGGGGATTAAACACCGGGGAGCTGTTTTTT.

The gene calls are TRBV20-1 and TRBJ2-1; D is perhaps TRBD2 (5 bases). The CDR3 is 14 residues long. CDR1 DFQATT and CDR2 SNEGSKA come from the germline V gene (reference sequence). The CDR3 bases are TGCAGCTGGCGGGCCCTCGGCTCCTACAATGAGCAGTTCTTC. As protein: CSWRALGSYNEQFF.

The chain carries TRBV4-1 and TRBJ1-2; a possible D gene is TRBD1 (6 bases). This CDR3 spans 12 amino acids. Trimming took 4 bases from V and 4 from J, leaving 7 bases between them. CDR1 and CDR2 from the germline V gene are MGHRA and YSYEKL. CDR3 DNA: TGCGCCAGCAGCCTAGGGGGCTATGGCTACACCTTC. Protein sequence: CASSLGGYGYTF.

CDR3 loop: CASSLARGLANEQFF. CDR3 bases: TGTGCCAGCAGCTTAGCGCGGGGACTAGCCAATGAGCAGTTCTTC. The chain links TRBV7-2 to TRBJ2-1; 9 bases line up with TRBD2. The CDR3 length is 15 residues. Germline V CDR1 and CDR2: SGHTA, FQGNSA. J lost 6 bases, V lost 0 bases, and 3 bases had no gene match.

Here the CDR3 DNA reads TGTGCCATCAGTGAGCCCCCATCAGCAGACCAAGAGACCCAGTACTTC. Protein sequence: CAISEPPSADQETQYF. The chain recombines TRBV10-3 with TRBJ2-5; D gene ambiguous. Germline CDR1 and CDR2: ENHRY and SYGVKD. The CDR3 is 16 residues long. V gave up 2 bases and J gave up 0 bases, with 13 bases separating them.

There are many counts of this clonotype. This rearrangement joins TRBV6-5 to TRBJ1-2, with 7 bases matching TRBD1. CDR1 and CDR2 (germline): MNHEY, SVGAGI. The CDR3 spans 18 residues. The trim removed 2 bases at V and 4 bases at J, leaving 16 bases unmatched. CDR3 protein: CASSYHPPGQPRGYGYTF. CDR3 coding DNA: TGTGCCAGCAGTTACCACCCCCCGGGACAGCCCCGTGGCTATGGCTACACCTTC.